This T cell receptor (beta chain) was recovered during a study of blood T cell repertoires in COVID-19. Study at large: PBMCs, B-cell-depleted T cells, or T cells were the source of the cDNA or gDNA that made up the material.

The CDR3 consists of 18 residues. Trimming cost V 4 bases and J 5 bases, with 26 bases left between them. The germline gives CDR1 LNHDA, CDR2 SQIVND (reference sequence). Sequencing used immunoSEQ multiplex PCR; TCRdb keeps in-frame clones, though not all of them. The sample contains 300,000 to 350,000 clones, about 90% of which appear only once. The source of this sequence is a woman younger than 45 who had recovered from COVID-19. The material sequenced was PBMCs or T cells enriched from blood (not recorded which). The J gene is TRBJ1-1, the V gene TRBV19; D is possibly TRBD1 (6 bases). As DNA, the CDR3 is TGTGCCAGTAGTAACTTACTCTTCAGGGGAGGGGATAAGACTGAAGCTTTCTTT. The encoded protein is CASSNLLFRGGDKTEAFF.